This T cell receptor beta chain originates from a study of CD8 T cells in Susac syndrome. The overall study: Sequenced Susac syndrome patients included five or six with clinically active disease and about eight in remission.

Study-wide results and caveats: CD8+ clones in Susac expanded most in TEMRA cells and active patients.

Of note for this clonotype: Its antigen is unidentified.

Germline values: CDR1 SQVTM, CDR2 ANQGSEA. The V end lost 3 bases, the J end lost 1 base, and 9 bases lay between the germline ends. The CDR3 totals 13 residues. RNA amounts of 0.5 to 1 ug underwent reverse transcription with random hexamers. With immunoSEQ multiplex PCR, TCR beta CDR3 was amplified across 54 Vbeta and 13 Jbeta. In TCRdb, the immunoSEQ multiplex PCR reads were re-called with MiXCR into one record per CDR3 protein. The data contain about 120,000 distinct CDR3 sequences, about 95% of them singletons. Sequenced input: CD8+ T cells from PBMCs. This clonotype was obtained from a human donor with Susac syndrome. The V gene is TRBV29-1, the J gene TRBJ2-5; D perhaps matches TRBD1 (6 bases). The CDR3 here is CSVETGFQETQYF. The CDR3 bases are TGCAGCGTTGAGACAGGTTTCCAAGAGACCCAGTACTTC.